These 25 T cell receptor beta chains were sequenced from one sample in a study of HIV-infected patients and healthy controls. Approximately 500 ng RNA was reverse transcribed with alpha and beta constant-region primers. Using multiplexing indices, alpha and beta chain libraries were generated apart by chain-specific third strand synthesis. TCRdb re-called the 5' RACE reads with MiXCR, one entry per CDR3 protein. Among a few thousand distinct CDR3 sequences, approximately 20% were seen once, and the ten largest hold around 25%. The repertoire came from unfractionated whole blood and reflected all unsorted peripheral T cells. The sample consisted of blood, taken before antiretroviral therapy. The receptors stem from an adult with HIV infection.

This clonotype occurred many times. The CDR3 reads CASSPARPGRDGELFF. Here the CDR3 DNA reads TGTGCCAGCAGTCCCGCCAGACCTGGGAGGGACGGGGAGCTGTTTTTT. J is TRBJ2-2 and V is TRBV13; 7 positions match TRBD2. Germline lookup yields CDR1 PRHDT and CDR2 FYEKMQ (reference sequence). The CDR3 is made up of 16 amino acids. With 6 bases clipped from V and 7 bases from J, the junction kept 14 bases outside the gene matches.

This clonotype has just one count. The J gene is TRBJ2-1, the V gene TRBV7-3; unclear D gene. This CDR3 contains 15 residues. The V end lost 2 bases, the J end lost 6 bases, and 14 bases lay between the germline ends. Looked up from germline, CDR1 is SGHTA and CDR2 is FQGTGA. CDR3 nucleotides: TGTGCCAGCAGCTTAGTGACATGGGGTCTCAATGAGCAGTTCTTC. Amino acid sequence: CASSLVTWGLNEQFF.

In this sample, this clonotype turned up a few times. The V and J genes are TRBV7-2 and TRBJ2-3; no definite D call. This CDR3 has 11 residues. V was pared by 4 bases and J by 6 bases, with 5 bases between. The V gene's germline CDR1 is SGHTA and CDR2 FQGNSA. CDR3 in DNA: TGTGCCAGCAGCTGGATGGATACGCAGTATTTT. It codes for CASSWMDTQYF.

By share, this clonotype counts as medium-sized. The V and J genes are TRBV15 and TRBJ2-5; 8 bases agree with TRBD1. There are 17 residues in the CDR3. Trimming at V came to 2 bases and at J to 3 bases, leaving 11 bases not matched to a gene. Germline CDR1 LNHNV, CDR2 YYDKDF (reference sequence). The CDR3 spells CATSRLGRQGSEETQYF. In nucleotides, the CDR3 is TGTGCCACCAGCAGACTGGGCCGACAGGGGAGCGAAGAGACCCAGTACTTC.

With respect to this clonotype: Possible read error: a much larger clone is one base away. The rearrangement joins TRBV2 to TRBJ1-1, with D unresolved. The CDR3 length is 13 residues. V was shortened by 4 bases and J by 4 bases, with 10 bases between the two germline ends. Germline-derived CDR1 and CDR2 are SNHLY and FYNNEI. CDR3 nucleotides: TGTGCCAGCAGTGGTCTGGGAGGCACTGAAGCTTTCTTT. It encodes CASSGLGGTEAFF.

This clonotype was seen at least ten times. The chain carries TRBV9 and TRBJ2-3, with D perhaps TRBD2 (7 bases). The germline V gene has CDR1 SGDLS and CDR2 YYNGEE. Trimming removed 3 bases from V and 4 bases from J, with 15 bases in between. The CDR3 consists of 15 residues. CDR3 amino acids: CASSAEGGAPDTQYF. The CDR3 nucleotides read TGTGCCAGCAGCGCCGAAGGGGGGGCCCCAGATACGCAGTATTTT. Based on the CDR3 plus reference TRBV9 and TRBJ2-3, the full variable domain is DSGVTQTPKHLITATGQRVTLRCSPRSGDLSVYWYQQSLDQGLQFLIQYYNGEERAKGNILERFSAQQFPDLHSELNLSSLELGDSALYFCASSAEGGAPDTQYFGPGTRLTVL.

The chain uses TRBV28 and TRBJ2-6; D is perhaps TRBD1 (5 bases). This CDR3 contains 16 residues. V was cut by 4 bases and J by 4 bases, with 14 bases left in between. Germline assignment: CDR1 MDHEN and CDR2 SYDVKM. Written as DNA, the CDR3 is TGTGCCAGCAGTTCCTACAGGTTAGCCGGGGCCAACGTCCTGACTTTC. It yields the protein CASSSYRLAGANVLTF.

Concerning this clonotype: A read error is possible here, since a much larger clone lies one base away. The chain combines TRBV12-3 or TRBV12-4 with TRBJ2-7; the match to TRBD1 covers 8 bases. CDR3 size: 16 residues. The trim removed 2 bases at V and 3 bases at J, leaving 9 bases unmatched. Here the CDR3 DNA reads TGTGCCAGCAGTTTAACCAAGGACAGGGACAGCTACGAGCAGTACTTC. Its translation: CASSLTKDRDSYEQYF.

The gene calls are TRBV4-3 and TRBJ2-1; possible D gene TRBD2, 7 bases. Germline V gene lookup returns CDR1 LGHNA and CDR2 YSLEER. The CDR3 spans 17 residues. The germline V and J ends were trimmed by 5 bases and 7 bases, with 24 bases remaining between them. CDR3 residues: CASSSDSWGGLRNEQFF. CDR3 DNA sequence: TGCGCCAGCAGCTCTGATTCGTGGGGGGGCTTAAGGAATGAGCAGTTCTTC.

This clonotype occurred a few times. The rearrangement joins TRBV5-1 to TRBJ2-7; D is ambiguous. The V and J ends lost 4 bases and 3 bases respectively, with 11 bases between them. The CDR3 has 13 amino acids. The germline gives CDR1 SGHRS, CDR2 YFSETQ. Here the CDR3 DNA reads TGCGCCAGCAGCCTCACGGACGGCTACGAGCAGTACTTC. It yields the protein CASSLTDGYEQYF. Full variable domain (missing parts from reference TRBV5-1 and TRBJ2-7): KAGVTQTPRYLIKTRGQQVTLSCSPISGHRSVSWYQQTPGQGLQFLFEYFSETQRNKGNFPGRFSGRQFSNSRSEMNVSTLELGDSALYLCASSLTDGYEQYFGPGTRLTVT.

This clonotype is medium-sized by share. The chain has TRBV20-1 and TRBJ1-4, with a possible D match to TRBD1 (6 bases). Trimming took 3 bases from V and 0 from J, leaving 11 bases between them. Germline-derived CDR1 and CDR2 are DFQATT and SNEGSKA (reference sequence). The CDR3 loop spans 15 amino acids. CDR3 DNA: TGCAGTGCTAGTCTGGACAGCGCAACTAATGAAAAACTGTTTTTT. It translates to CSASLDSATNEKLFF.

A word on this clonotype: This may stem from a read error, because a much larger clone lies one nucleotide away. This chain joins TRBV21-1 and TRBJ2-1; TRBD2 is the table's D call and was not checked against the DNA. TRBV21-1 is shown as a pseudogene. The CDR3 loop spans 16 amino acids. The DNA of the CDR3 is TGTGCCAGCAGCAAAGGGGAGCGGGTGGGCCTCAATGAGCAGTTCTTC. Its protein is CASSKGERVGLNEQFF.

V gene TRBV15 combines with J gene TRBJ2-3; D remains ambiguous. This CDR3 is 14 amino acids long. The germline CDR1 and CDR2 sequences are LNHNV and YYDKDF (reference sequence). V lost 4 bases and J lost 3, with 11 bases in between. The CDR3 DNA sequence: TGTGCCACCAGCACTCAATCCCGAACAGATACGCAGTATTTT. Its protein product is CATSTQSRTDTQYF.

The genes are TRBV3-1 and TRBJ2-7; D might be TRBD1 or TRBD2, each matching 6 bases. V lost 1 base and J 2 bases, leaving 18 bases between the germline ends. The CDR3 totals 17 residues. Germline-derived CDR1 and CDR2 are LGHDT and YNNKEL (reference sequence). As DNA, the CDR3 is TGTGCCAGCAGCCAAGGCCAAGGGGGGTTCAGGGCCTACGAGCAGTACTTC. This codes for CASSQGQGGFRAYEQYF.

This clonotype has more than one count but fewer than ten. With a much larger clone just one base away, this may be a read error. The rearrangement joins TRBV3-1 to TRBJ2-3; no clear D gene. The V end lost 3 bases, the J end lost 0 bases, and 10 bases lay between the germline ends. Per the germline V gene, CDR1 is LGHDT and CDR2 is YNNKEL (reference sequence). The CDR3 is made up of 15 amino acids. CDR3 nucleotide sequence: TGTGCCAGCAGCCAGGGGTTGACGAGCACAGATACGCAGTATTTT. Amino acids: CASSQGLTSTDTQYF.

CDR3 amino acids: CASSPRTSGKSSYEQYF. The CDR3 region has the DNA TGTGCCAGCAGTCCCCGGACTAGCGGGAAAAGCTCCTACGAGCAGTACTTC. V usage is TRBV12-3 or TRBV12-4 and J usage is TRBJ2-7, with 12 bases that match TRBD2. The CDR3 is 17 amino acids. J was trimmed by 0 bases and V by 5 bases; bases with no gene match: 8.

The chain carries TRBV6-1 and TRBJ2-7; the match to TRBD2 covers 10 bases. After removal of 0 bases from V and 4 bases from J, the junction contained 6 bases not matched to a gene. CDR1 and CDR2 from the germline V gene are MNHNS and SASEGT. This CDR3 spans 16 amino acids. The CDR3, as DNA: TGTGCCAGCAGTGAAGCCCAGCGGGGGGGCCTTTACGAGCAGTACTTC. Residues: CASSEAQRGGLYEQYF.

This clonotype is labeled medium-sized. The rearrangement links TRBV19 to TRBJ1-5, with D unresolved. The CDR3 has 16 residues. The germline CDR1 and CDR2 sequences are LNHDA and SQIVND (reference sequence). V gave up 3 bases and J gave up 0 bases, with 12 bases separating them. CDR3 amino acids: CASSIRDTHSNQPQHF. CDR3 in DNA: TGTGCCAGTAGTATTCGGGATACCCATAGCAATCAGCCCCAGCATTTT.

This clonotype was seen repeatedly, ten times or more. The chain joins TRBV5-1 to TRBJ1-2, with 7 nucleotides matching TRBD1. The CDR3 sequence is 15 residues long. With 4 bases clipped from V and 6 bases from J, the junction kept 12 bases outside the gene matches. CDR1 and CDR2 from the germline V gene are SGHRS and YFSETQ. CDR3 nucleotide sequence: TGCGCCAGCAGCCCCACCACTTCCGACAGGGATGGCTACACCTTC. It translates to CASSPTTSDRDGYTF.

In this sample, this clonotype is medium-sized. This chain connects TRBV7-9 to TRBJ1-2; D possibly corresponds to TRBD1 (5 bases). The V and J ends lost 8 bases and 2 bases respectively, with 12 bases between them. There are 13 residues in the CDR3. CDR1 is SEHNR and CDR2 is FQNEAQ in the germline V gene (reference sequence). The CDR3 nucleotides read TGTGCCAGCTGGGGCAGGGTAAACTATGGCTACACCTTC. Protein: CASWGRVNYGYTF.

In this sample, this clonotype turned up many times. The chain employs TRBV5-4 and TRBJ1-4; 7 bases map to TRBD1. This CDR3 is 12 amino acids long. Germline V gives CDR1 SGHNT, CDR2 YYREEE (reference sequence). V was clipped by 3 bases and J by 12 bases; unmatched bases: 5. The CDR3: CASSSTGSELFF. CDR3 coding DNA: TGTGCCAGCAGCTCGACAGGGAGCGAACTGTTTTTT.

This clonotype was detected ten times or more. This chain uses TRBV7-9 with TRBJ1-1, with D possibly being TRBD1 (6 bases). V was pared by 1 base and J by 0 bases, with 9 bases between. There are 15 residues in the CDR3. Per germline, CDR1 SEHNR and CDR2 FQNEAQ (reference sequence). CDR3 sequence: CASSLVRTVNTEAFF. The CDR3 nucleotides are TGTGCCAGCAGCTTAGTCAGGACAGTGAACACTGAAGCTTTCTTT.

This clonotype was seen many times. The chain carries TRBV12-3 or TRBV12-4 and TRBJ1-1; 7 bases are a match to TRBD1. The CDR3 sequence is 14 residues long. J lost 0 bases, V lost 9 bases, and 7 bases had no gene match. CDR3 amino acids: CARDRLVMNTEAFF. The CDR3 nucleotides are TGTGCCAGGGACAGGCTCGTAATGAACACTGAAGCTTTCTTT.

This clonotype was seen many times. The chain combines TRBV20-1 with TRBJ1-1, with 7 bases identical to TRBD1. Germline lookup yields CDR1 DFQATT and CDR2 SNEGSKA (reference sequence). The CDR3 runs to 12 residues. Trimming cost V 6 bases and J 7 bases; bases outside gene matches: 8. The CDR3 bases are TGCAGTGCCGGGACAGTGAGCGGTGAAGCTTTCTTT. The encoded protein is CSAGTVSGEAFF.

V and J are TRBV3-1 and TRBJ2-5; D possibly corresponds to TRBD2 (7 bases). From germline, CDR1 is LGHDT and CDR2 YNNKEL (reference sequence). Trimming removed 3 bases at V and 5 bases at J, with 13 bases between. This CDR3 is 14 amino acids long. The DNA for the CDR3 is TGTGCCAGCAGCCAGGAGGGGAGGGGGGAGACCCAGTACTTC. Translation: CASSQEGRGETQYF.